What follows is one T cell receptor beta chain and its context. The data originate from a study of technical replicates of blood from a few donors. Clones were read by immunoSEQ multiplex PCR, and TCRdb kept only the in-frame ones, dropping some. The profile shows some 78,000 clones, approximately 93% of them singletons. The CDR3 totals 13 residues. CDR1 SGHAT and CDR2 FQNNGV come from the germline V gene. V dropped 0 bases and J dropped 12 bases, with 15 bases sitting between them. The chain is built from TRBV11-2 and TRBJ2-7; D is uncertain. This sequence originates from a human donor in good health. Sequenced material: T cells isolated from PBMCs. The CDR3, as DNA: TGTGCCAGCAGCTTAGATTCCCGATCCTTGCGGTACTTC. Translation gives CASSLDSRSLRYF.